The clone carrying this TCR beta chain was counted a single time. The antigen is not known. The sample is drawn from a study of cytomegalovirus exposure and HLA in healthy donors. The donors, nominally healthy at sampling, likely had unrecorded immune exposures. Study results and limitations: Previously analyzed data showed that most TCR beta V segments were productive at a frequency of about 90% or about 30%. A few V segments could not be told apart, such as TRBV6-2 and TRBV6-3, and were left out.

Germline CDR1 reads SGHTA; CDR2 reads FQGNSA. J gave up 6 bases and V 4 bases, and 7 bases lay outside the gene matches. This CDR3 has 15 amino acids. The PCR made use of 60 Vbeta and 13 Jbeta primers. Clones were read by immunoSEQ multiplex PCR, and TCRdb kept only the in-frame ones, dropping some. The sample contains around 190,000 clones, around 80% of which appear only once. The sample consisted of PBMCs. This sequence joins TRBV7-2 and TRBJ1-5; 9 bases fit TRBD1. The TCR sequence derives from a man between 18 and 29 years old in good health and CMV-seronegative. The CDR3, as DNA: TGTGCCAGCAGCTCGGGACAGGGTCAGGGTCAGCCCCAGCATTTT. Amino acid sequence: CASSSGQGQGQPQHF.